Below, 5 T cell receptor beta chains from the same sample are listed, as sequenced in a study of beta chain features in type 1 diabetes. Of the isolated RNA, all was reverse transcribed, and so the sequenced material was expressed TCRB transcripts. Repertoires were generated with immunoSEQ multiplex PCR, while TCRdb's copy carries only in-frame clones and drops some. This table has more than 20,000 clones, nearly 70% appearing once. The sequenced material came from Tregs from blood. All receptors derive from a woman aged 40 to 50 in good health.

The CDR3 loop is CASSTGGADTQYF. Here the CDR3 DNA reads TGCGCCAGCAGCACAGGGGGCGCAGATACGCAGTATTTT. The chain is built from TRBV5-1 and TRBJ2-3, with 9 bases matching TRBD1. V lost 4 bases, J lost 4 bases, and 1 base stayed unmatched. Looked up from germline, CDR1 is SGHRS and CDR2 is YFSETQ. The CDR3 runs 13 residues.

This clone has more than one count but fewer than ten. The rearrangement uses TRBV10-3 and TRBJ2-1; tentatively, D is TRBD1 (6 bases). The CDR3 covers 13 residues. Trimming shortened V by 5 bases and J by 6 bases, and 11 bases separated the two germline ends. CDR1 and CDR2 from the germline V gene are ENHRY and SYGVKD. The CDR3 coding sequence is TGTGCCATCAGTCGGACAGTCATCAATGAGCAGTTCTTC. Amino acid sequence: CAISRTVINEQFF.

The chain employs TRBV5-1 and TRBJ2-3; 8 nucleotides match TRBD2. The V segment lost 4 bases and the J segment 3 bases; nucleotides outside the gene matches: 7. Germline lookup yields CDR1 SGHRS and CDR2 YFSETQ. The CDR3 is 15 amino acids. In DNA form, the CDR3 reads TGCGCCAGCAGCCAGGGACTAGATATGACAGATACGCAGTATTTT. This translates into CASSQGLDMTDTQYF. The full variable domain, in which reference TRBV5-1 and TRBJ2-3 provide the parts outside the CDR3, is KAGVTQTPRYLIKTRGQQVTLSCSPISGHRSVSWYQQTPGQGLQFLFEYFSETQRNKGNFPGRFSGRQFSNSRSEMNVSTLELGDSALYLCASSQGLDMTDTQYFGPGTRLTVL.

The chain uses TRBV9 and TRBJ2-3; 7 nucleotides line up with TRBD2. The germline CDR1 and CDR2 sequences are SGDLS and YYNGEE. V was clipped by 0 bases and J by 1 base; unmatched bases: 2. The CDR3 loop spans 15 amino acids. The CDR3 reads CASSVGTSGTDTQYF. The CDR3 DNA is TGTGCCAGCAGCGTAGGTACTAGCGGCACAGATACGCAGTATTTT.

Written as DNA, the CDR3 is TGTGCCAGCAGCTTAGCGCTAGCGGGCACAGATACGCAGTATTTT. The encoded protein is CASSLALAGTDTQYF. The chain links TRBV7-2 to TRBJ2-3, with TRBD2 identical over 7 bases. The CDR3 covers 15 residues. The junction had 1 base not matched to a gene; V was cut back by 0 bases and J by 1 base. CDR1 and CDR2 (germline): SGHTA, FQGNSA.